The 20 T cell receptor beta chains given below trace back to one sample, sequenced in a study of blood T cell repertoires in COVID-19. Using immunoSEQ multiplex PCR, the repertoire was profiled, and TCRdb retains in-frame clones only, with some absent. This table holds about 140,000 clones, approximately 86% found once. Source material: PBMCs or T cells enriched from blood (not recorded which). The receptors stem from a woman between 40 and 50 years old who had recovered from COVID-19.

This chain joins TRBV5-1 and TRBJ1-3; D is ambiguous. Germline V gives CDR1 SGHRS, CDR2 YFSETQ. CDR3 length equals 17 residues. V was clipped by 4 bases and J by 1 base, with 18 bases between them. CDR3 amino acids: CASSRGSWEVSGNTIYF. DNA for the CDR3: TGCGCCAGCAGCAGAGGGTCTTGGGAGGTTTCTGGAAACACCATATATTTT. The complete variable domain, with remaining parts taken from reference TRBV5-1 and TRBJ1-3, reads KAGVTQTPRYLIKTRGQQVTLSCSPISGHRSVSWYQQTPGQGLQFLFEYFSETQRNKGNFPGRFSGRQFSNSRSEMNVSTLELGDSALYLCASSRGSWEVSGNTIYFGEGSWLTVV.

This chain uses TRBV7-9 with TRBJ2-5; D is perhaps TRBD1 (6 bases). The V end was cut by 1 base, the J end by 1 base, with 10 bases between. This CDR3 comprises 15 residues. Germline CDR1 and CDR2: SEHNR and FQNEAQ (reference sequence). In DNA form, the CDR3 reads TGTGCCAGCAGCTTAGTATCAGGGGCCCAAGAGACCCAGTACTTC. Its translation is CASSLVSGAQETQYF.

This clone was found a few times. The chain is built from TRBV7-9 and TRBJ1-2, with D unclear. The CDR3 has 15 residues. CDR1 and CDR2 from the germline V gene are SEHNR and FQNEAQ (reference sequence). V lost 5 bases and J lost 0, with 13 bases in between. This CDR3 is CASSHPGTANYGYTF. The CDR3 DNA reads TGTGCCAGCAGCCACCCGGGAACAGCTAACTATGGCTACACCTTC. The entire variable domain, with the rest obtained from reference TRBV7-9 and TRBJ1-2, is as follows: DTGVSQNPRHKITKRGQNVTFRCDPISEHNRLYWYRQTLGQGPEFLTYFQNEAQLEKSRLLSDRFSAERPKGSFSTLEIQRTEQGDSAMYLCASSHPGTANYGYTFGSGTRLTVV.

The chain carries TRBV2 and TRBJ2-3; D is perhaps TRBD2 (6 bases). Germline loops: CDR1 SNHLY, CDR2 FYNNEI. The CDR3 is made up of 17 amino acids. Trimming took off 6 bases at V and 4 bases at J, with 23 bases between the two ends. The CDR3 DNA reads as TGTGCCAGCAGCGACCCCCTAGCGCTAAGAGAGGCAGATACGCAGTATTTT. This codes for CASSDPLALREADTQYF.

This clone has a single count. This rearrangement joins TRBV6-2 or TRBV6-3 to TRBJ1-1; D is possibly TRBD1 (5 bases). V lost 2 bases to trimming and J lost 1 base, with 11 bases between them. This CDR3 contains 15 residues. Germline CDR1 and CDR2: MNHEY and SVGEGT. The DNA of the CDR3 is TGTGCCAGCAGTTACACATATCAGGGGAACACTGAAGCTTTCTTT. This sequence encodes CASSYTYQGNTEAFF.

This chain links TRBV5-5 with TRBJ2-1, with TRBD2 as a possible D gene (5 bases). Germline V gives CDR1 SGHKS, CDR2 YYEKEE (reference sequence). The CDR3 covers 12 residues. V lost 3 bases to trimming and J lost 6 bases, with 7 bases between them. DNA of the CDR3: TGTGCCAGCAGCTGGACTGGCAATGAGCAGTTCTTC. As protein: CASSWTGNEQFF.

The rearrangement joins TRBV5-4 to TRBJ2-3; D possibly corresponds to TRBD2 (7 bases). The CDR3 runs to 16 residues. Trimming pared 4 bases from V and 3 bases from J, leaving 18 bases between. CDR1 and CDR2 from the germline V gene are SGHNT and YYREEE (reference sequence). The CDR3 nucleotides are TGTGCCAGCAGCCTCTCTGCGGGGGCTGGTACAGATACGCAGTATTTT. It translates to CASSLSAGAGTDTQYF.

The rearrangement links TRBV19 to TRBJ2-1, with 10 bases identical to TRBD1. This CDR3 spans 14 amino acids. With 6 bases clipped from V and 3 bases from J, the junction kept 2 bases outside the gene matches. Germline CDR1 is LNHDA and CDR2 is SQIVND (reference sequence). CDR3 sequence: CASSRTGGYNEQFF. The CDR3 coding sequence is TGTGCCAGTAGCAGGACAGGGGGCTACAATGAGCAGTTCTTC.

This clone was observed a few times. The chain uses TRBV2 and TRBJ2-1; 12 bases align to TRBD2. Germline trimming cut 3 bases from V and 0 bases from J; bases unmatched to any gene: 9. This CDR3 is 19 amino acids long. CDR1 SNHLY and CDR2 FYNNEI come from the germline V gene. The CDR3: CASSDLASGGGSSYNEQFF. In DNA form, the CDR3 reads TGTGCCAGCAGTGATCTGGCTAGCGGGGGGGGAAGCTCCTACAATGAGCAGTTCTTC.

CDR3 sequence (DNA): TGTGCCAGCAGCCAGGGACTAGAAGAGACCCAGTACTTC. Protein sequence: CASSQGLEETQYF. The chain links TRBV3-1 (or the pseudogene TRBV3-2) to TRBJ2-5; 8 bases are a match to TRBD2. Germline loops: CDR1 LGHDT, CDR2 YNNKEL (reference sequence). The CDR3 consists of 13 residues. V lost 3 bases to trimming and J lost 3 bases; unmatched junction nucleotides: 0.

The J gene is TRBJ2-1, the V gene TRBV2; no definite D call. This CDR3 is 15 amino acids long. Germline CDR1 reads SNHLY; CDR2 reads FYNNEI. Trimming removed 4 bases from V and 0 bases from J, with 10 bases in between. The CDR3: CASSGLRSSYNEQFF. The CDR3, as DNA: TGTGCCAGCAGTGGACTCCGGTCCTCCTACAATGAGCAGTTCTTC. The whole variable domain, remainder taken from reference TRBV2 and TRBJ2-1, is EPEVTQTPSHQVTQMGQEVILRCVPISNHLYFYWYRQILGQKVEFLVSFYNNEISEKSEIFDDQFSVERPDGSNFTLKIRSTKLEDSAMYFCASSGLRSSYNEQFFGPGTRLTVL.

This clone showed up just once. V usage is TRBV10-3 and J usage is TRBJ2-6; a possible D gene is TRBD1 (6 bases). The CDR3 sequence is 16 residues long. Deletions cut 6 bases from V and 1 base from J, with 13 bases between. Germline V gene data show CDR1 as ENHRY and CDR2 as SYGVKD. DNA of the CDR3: TGTGCCATCAGGGGGTTCGGACAGTCTGGGGCCAACGTCCTGACTTTC. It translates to CAIRGFGQSGANVLTF.

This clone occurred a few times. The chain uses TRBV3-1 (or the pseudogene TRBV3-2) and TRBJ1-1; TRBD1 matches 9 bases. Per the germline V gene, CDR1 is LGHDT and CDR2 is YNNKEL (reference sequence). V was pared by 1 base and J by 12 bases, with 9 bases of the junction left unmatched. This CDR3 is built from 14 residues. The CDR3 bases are TGTGCCAGCAGCCAAGGGTCAAAGGACAGGGGCACTTTCTTT. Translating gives CASSQGSKDRGTFF.

The CDR3 protein is CASSFKWGLAGELAEPNEQFF. CDR3 DNA: TGTGCCAGCAGCTTTAAATGGGGACTAGCGGGAGAATTAGCCGAACCGAATGAGCAGTTCTTC. The J gene is TRBJ2-1, the V gene TRBV7-8, with 14 bases identical to TRBD2. The length of the CDR3 is 21 residues. In germline, CDR1 is SGHVS, CDR2 FQNEAQ. J lost 7 bases, V lost 3 bases, and 20 bases had no gene match.

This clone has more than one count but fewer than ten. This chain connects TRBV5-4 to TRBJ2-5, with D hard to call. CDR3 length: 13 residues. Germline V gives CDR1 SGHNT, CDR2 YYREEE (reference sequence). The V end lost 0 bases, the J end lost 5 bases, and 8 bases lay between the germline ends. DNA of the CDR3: TGTGCCAGCAGCTTGGACCAGAGGGAGACCCAGTACTTC. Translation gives CASSLDQRETQYF.

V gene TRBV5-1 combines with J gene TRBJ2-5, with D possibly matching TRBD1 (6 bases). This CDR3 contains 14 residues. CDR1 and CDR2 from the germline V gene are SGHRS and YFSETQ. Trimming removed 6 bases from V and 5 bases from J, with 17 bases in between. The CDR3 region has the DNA TGCGCCAGCACCCGGGACAACCTCGGGGAGACCCAGTACTTC. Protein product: CASTRDNLGETQYF.

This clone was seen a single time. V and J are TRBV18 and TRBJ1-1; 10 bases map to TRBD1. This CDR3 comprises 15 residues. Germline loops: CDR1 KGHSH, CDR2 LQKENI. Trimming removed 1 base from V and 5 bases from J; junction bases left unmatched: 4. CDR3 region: CASSPLGDRGTEAFF. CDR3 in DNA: TGTGCCAGCTCACCACTGGGGGACAGGGGTACTGAAGCTTTCTTT.

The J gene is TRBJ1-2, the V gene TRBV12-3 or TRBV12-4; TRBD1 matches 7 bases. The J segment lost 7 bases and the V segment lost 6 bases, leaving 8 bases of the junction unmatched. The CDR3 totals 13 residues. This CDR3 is CASSPDRVTGYTF. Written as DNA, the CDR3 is TGTGCCAGCAGCCCCGACAGGGTTACTGGCTACACCTTC.

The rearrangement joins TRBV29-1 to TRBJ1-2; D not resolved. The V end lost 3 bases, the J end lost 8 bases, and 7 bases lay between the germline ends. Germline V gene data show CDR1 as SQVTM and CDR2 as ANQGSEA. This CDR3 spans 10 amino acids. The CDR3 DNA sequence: TGCAGCGTTGAGTCCAGAGGCTACACCTTC. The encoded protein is CSVESRGYTF.

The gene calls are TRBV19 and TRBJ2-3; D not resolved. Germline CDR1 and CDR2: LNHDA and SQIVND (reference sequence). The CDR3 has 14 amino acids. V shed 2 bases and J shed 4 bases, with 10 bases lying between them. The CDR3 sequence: CASSISDGADTQYF. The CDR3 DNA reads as TGTGCCAGTAGTATAAGCGACGGCGCAGATACGCAGTATTTT.